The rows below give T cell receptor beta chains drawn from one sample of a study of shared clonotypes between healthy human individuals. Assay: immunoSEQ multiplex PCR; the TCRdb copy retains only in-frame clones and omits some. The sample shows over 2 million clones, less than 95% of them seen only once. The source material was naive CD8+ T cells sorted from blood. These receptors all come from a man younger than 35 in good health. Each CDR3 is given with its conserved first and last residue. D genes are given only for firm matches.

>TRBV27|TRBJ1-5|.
TGTGCCAGCTTGATACTCGGGCCCGATGGGCAGCCCCAGCATTTT
CASLILGPDGQPQHF
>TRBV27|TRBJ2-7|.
TGTGCCAGCAGCGACAGCTCCTACGAGCAGTACTTC
CASSDSSYEQYF
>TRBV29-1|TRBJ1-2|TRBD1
TGCAGCGTACGGACAGGGAAGGATGGCTACACCTTC
CSVRTGKDGYTF
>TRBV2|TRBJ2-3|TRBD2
TGTGCCAGCACCGTCGAGTTAGCGGGGAGCACAGATACGCAGTATTTT
CASTVELAGSTDTQYF
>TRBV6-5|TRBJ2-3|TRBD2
TGTGCCAGCACCGGATTGTGGCGGGAGGGTGCTACGCAGTATTTT
CASTGLWREGATQYF
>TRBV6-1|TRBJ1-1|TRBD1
TGTGCCAGCAGTGTTACAAAACAGGGGTCTGAAGCTTTCTTT
CASSVTKQGSEAFF
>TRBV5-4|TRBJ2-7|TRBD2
TGTGCCAGCAGCGGACTAGGGAGTACCTACGAGCAGTACTTC
CASSGLGSTYEQYF
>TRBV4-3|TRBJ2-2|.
TGCGCCAGCAGCCAAGATTTTGCTGCGGAGGGCTACACCGGGGAGCTGTTTTTT
CASSQDFAAEGYTGELFF
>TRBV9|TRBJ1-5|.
TGTGCCAGCAGCGGCGGACTAGCGGATCAGCCCCAGCATTTT
CASSGGLADQPQHF
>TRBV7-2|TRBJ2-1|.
TGTGCCAGCAGCCCGGACAGTGACCTGGAGCAGTTCTTC
CASSPDSDLEQFF
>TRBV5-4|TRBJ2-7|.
TGTGCCAGCAGCTTGGTACAGGACCCCTACGAGCAGTACTTC
CASSLVQDPYEQYF
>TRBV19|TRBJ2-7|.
TGTGCCAGTAGCACCGGGACATACACCTACGAGCAGTACTTC
CASSTGTYTYEQYF
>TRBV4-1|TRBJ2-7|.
TGCGCCAGCAGCCAAGCCCGGGAGCAGTACTTC
CASSQAREQYF
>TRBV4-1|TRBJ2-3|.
TGCGCCAGCAGCGTTGTCACAGATACGCAGTATTTT
CASSVVTDTQYF
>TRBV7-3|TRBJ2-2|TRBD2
TGTGCCAGCAGAACTGGCGGGGGTACCGGGGAGCTGTTTTTT
CASRTGGGTGELFF
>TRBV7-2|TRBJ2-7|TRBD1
TGTGCCAGCAGCCCAGGGGACAGTTCCTACGAGCAGTACTTC
CASSPGDSSYEQYF
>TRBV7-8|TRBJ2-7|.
TGTGCCAGCAGCTTAGCTGGAACTTTATCCTACGAGCAGTACTTC
CASSLAGTLSYEQYF
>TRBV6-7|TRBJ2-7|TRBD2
TGTGCCAGCAGTTACTCTAGCGGGAGCCTCTCCTACGAGCAGTACTTC
CASSYSSGSLSYEQYF
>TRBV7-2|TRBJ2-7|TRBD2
TGTGCCAGCAGAAAGTCGGTAGCGGGAGCCCCCTCCGAGCAGTACTTC
CASRKSVAGAPSEQYF
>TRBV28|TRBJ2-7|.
TGTGCCAGCAGCCCAACCCCGGGGGCTACCTACGAGCAGTACTTC
CASSPTPGATYEQYF